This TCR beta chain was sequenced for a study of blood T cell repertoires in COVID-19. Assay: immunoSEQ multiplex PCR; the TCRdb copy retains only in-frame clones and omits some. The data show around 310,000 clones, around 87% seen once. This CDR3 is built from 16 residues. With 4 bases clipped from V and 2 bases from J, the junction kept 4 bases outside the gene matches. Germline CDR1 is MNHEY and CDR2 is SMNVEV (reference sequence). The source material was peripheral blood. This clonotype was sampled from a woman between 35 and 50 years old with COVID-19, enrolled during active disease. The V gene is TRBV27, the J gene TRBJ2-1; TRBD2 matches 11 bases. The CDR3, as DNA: TGTGCCAGCAGTTCCACTAGCGGGAGAACCTACAATGAGCAGTTCTTC. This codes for CASSSTSGRTYNEQFF.